What follows are 16 T cell receptor beta chains derived from one specimen sequenced in a study of shared clonotypes between healthy human individuals. The naive CD8 subset, CD45RO-negative cells positively selected for CCR7, excluded terminally differentiated effector memory CD45RA+ cells. TCRdb keeps only in-frame clones here, not all; method: immunoSEQ multiplex PCR. The repertoire consists of nearly 2 million clones, with approximately 95% occurring once and the leading ten covering roughly 1%. The material sequenced was naive CD8+ T cells sorted from blood. Every receptor here comes from a man aged 18 to 35 in good health.

The chain has TRBV11-2 and TRBJ1-3; tentatively, D is TRBD1 (5 bases). V lost 5 bases to trimming and J lost 1 base, with 15 bases between them. Germline assignment: CDR1 SGHAT and CDR2 FQNNGV. The CDR3 runs to 16 residues. The CDR3 bases are TGTGCCAGCAGCCCCCCCGGAGCAGGGTCTGGAAACACCATATATTTT. Amino acids: CASSPPGAGSGNTIYF.

The chain employs TRBV11-2 and TRBJ2-1; D might be TRBD1 (6 bases). Germline assignment: CDR1 SGHAT and CDR2 FQNNGV. The V gene lost 3 bases and the J gene lost 2 bases, with 14 bases spanning the gap. The CDR3 is 16 amino acids. The CDR3 loop is CASSLRTGSPYNEQFF. The DNA for the CDR3 is TGTGCCAGCAGCTTGAGAACAGGGAGCCCCTACAATGAGCAGTTCTTC.

The gene calls are TRBV4-1 and TRBJ1-4, with a weak D call TRBD1 (6 bases). The CDR3 sequence is 16 residues long. V dropped 1 base and J dropped 5 bases, with 14 bases sitting between them. CDR1 is MGHRA and CDR2 is YSYEKL in the germline V gene. CDR3 protein: CASSQVREGENEKLFF. The DNA of the CDR3 is TGCGCCAGCAGCCAAGTCCGAGAGGGGGAGAATGAAAAACTGTTTTTT.

The chain recombines TRBV11-2 with TRBJ2-1; 10 nucleotides match TRBD2. The V gene's germline CDR1 is SGHAT and CDR2 FQNNGV. J lost 7 bases, V lost 0 bases, and 9 bases had no gene match. The CDR3 extends over 17 amino acids. CDR3 nucleotide sequence: TGTGCCAGCAGCTTAGAATCTAGCGGGGGCCTTGGGAATGAGCAGTTCTTC. Protein: CASSLESSGGLGNEQFF.

This chain uses TRBV6-6 with TRBJ1-5; D is unresolved. This CDR3 comprises 14 residues. Germline-derived CDR1 and CDR2 are MNHNY and SVGAGI (reference sequence). V lost 7 bases and J 5 bases, leaving 15 bases between the germline ends. Here the CDR3 DNA reads TGTGCCAGCACCAAGGCTACAACGGATCAGCCCCAGCATTTT. Protein product: CASTKATTDQPQHF.

This chain joins TRBV9 and TRBJ2-1; D unresolved. Per germline, CDR1 SGDLS and CDR2 YYNGEE. Trimming took off 0 bases at V and 2 bases at J, with 18 bases between the two ends. This CDR3 contains 18 residues. DNA for the CDR3: TGTGCCAGCAGCGTAGTCCCTCCCTCTGCAGAGGCCTACAATGAGCAGTTCTTC. Its translation: CASSVVPPSAEAYNEQFF.

V is TRBV7-9 and J is TRBJ2-7; D may be TRBD1 (5 bases). Trimming removed 1 base from V and 2 bases from J, with 12 bases in between. From germline, CDR1 is SEHNR and CDR2 FQNEAQ (reference sequence). This CDR3 spans 15 amino acids. The chain's CDR3 is CASSLGRLTAYEQYF. The CDR3 coding sequence is TGTGCCAGCAGCTTAGGTAGGCTGACAGCCTACGAGCAGTACTTC.

The gene calls are TRBV19 and TRBJ2-1, with a weak D call TRBD2 (6 bases). Germline V CDR1 and CDR2: LNHDA, SQIVND (reference sequence). This CDR3 spans 12 amino acids. V was clipped by 8 bases and J by 6 bases, with 11 bases between them. DNA for the CDR3: TGTGCCAGTCGACTAGGAGGCAATGAGCAGTTCTTC. Its protein is CASRLGGNEQFF. Drawing the rest from reference TRBV19 and TRBJ2-1, the complete variable domain is DGGITQSPKYLFRKEGQNVTLSCEQNLNHDAMYWYRQDPGQGLRLIYYSQIVNDFQKGDIAEGYSVSREKKESFPLTVTSAQKNPTAFYLCASRLGGNEQFFGPGTRLTVL.

The chain is built from TRBV11-3 and TRBJ2-7; D gene uncertain. Trimming shortened V by 5 bases and J by 1 base, and 15 bases separated the two germline ends. The CDR3 is 15 residues long. Germline V CDR1 and CDR2: SGHNT, YENEEA. In nucleotides, the CDR3 is TGTGCCAGCAGCCCTTCCTCAGGAGTTTCCTACGAGCAGTACTTC. It encodes CASSPSSGVSYEQYF.

CDR3 amino acids: CASSYRGGDTEAFF. As DNA, the CDR3 is TGTGCCAGCAGCTACAGGGGAGGGGACACTGAAGCTTTCTTT. The chain has TRBV7-8 and TRBJ1-1, with 7 nucleotides matching TRBD1. The CDR3 extends over 14 amino acids. The germline V gene has CDR1 SGHVS and CDR2 FQNEAQ. The J segment lost 3 bases and the V segment lost 4 bases, leaving 5 bases of the junction unmatched.

The V gene is TRBV13, the J gene TRBJ2-1; 7 nucleotides agree with TRBD2. The junction had 10 bases not matched to a gene; V was cut back by 4 bases and J by 10 bases. Germline V gene sequence: CDR1 PRHDT, CDR2 FYEKMQ (reference sequence). CDR3 length: 14 amino acids. CDR3 DNA sequence: TGTGCCAGCAGCTCCATCCCCCAACTAGCGGAGCAGTTCTTC. Amino acids: CASSSIPQLAEQFF. Based on the CDR3 plus reference TRBV13 and TRBJ2-1, the full variable domain is AAGVIQSPRHLIKEKRETATLKCYPIPRHDTVYWYQQGPGQDPQFLISFYEKMQSDKGSIPDRFSAQQFSDYHSELNMSSLELGDSALYFCASSSIPQLAEQFFGPGTRLTVL.

The chain couples TRBV4-3 to TRBJ1-2; TRBD1 agrees at 10 bases. This CDR3 spans 15 amino acids. Trimming removed 4 bases from V and 1 base from J; junction bases left unmatched: 3. CDR1 is LGHNA, CDR2 YSLEER, per germline. CDR3 in DNA: TGCGCCAGCAGCCCAGGACAGGGGGTTAACTATGGCTACACCTTC. It codes for CASSPGQGVNYGYTF.

A note on this clone: In the same sample, other DNA sequences code for this CDR3. V usage is TRBV19 and J usage is TRBJ1-5, with a tentative D call TRBD1 (5 bases). The germline V and J ends were trimmed by 1 base and 4 bases, with 5 bases remaining between them. This CDR3 has 13 residues. Per germline, CDR1 LNHDA and CDR2 SQIVND (reference sequence). The CDR3 coding sequence is TGTGCCAGTAGTATAGGACAGAATCAGCCCCAGCATTTT. Amino acids: CASSIGQNQPQHF.

This clone was recorded once. J is TRBJ1-1 and V is TRBV5-6, with a tentative D call TRBD1 (6 bases). Trimming stripped 2 bases from V and 5 bases from J, with 13 bases between. The CDR3 has 14 residues. Germline values: CDR1 SGHDT, CDR2 YYEEEE. Here the CDR3 reads CASSLTGYETEAFF. The CDR3, as DNA: TGTGCCAGCAGCTTAACAGGGTACGAAACTGAAGCTTTCTTT.

The chain is built from TRBV7-9 and TRBJ2-1, with D possibly matching TRBD2 (6 bases). Between the trimmed V and J ends, which lost 7 bases and 5 bases, there was a span of 12 bases. Germline values: CDR1 SEHNR, CDR2 FQNEAQ (reference sequence). The CDR3 has 13 residues. The CDR3 coding sequence is TGTGCCAGCATGGCTAGCGTAGACAATGAGCAGTTCTTC. It encodes CASMASVDNEQFF.

The V call is TRBV5-6, the J call TRBJ1-4; D is unresolved. Germline V gene lookup returns CDR1 SGHDT and CDR2 YYEEEE. The CDR3 covers 14 residues. V lost 4 bases, J lost 0 bases, and 7 bases lay in between. The CDR3 DNA reads TGTGCCAGCAGCCCCGGGTCAACTAATGAAAAACTGTTTTTT. Translation gives CASSPGSTNEKLFF.